This entry concerns a single T cell receptor beta chain. Its antigen is still unknown. This sample was taken from a study of blood T cells in healthy people across ages. Study results and limitations: The donors' CMV status was not determined, possibly confounding changes in expanded clonotypes. Estimates based on one million T cells were treated as lower bounds.

CDR1 is MDHEN, CDR2 SYDVKM, per germline. This CDR3 contains 13 residues. For the second PCR, which ran for about 6 to 11 cycles, a sample-barcoded 5' primer and a J-beta primer mix were used. Tags on each cDNA molecule came from a template-switch adaptor with 12 random nucleotides. Paired-end reads containing CDR3 totaled no fewer than 2.5 million for each sample. A single record per CDR3 protein comes from TCRdb applying MiXCR to the 5' RACE reads. This table has roughly 800,000 distinct CDR3 sequences, roughly 64% appearing once. Sequenced material: blood. V and J are TRBV28 and TRBJ2-5; TRBD1 aligns across 7 bases. The J call could be wrong; TRBJ2-7 is a better fit for the DNA end. The clonotype comes from a man aged 25-40 years in good health. CDR3 bases: TGTGCCAGCTGGACGCAGGGGGCCTACGAGCAGTACTTC. It translates to CASWTQGAYEQYF.